One and the same sample provided the 17 T cell receptor beta chains below, sequenced in a study of shared clonotypes between healthy human individuals. TCRdb keeps only in-frame clones here, not all; method: immunoSEQ multiplex PCR. The sample consists of about 650,000 clones, roughly 95% of them appearing once. Cells designated naive CD8 were CD45RO-negative and were positively selected for CCR7, with terminally differentiated effector memory CD45RA+ cells excluded. Sequencing used naive CD8+ T cells sorted from blood. All receptors derive from a woman aged 25 to 45 in good health.

The J gene is TRBJ1-4, the V gene TRBV4-1; possibly TRBD1 for D (6 bases). There are 16 residues in the CDR3. Germline V CDR1 and CDR2: MGHRA, YSYEKL. V was trimmed by 1 base and J by 6 bases, leaving 15 bases between them. This CDR3 is CASSQGRGNRDEKLFF. CDR3 nucleotide sequence: TGCGCCAGCAGCCAAGGGAGGGGGAACAGGGATGAAAAACTGTTTTTT.

This sequence joins TRBV16 and TRBJ1-5; D gene unclear. This CDR3 comprises 15 residues. V was cut by 2 bases and J by 3 bases, with 11 bases left in between. Germline CDR1 is KGHSY and CDR2 is FQNENV. The CDR3 region has the DNA TGTGCCAGCAGCCAAGAGAGACATATCAATCAGCCCCAGCATTTT. It codes for CASSQERHINQPQHF.

The chain employs TRBV6-5 and TRBJ2-1; 11 nucleotides match TRBD1. This CDR3 comprises 11 residues. The J segment lost 14 bases and the V segment lost 5 bases, leaving 2 bases of the junction unmatched. Germline V gives CDR1 MNHEY, CDR2 SVGAGI. The CDR3 nucleotides read TGTGCCAGCAGTAAGGGACAGGGGGAGTTCTTC. Translation: CASSKGQGEFF.

This chain links TRBV7-9 with TRBJ2-7, with D perhaps matching TRBD1 (5 bases). The CDR3 length is 15 residues. The V end was cut by 5 bases, the J end by 3 bases, with 17 bases between. CDR1 is SEHNR, CDR2 FQNEAQ, per germline (reference sequence). The CDR3 sequence: CASSGDTLQGYEQYF. CDR3 coding DNA: TGTGCCAGCAGCGGAGACACACTCCAGGGCTACGAGCAGTACTTC.

The count of this clone is one. At the DNA level, this CDR3 is encoded by other sequences in the same sample as well. This chain uses TRBV27 with TRBJ1-5, with D unresolved. Trimming pared 3 bases from V and 0 bases from J, leaving 6 bases between. The CDR3 has 14 amino acids. Germline V lookup: CDR1 MNHEY, CDR2 SMNVEV (reference sequence). CDR3 sequence reads: CASSLRNSNQPQHF. CDR3 nucleotides: TGTGCCAGCAGTTTGAGGAATAGCAATCAGCCCCAGCATTTT.

Of note for this clone: At the DNA level, this CDR3 is encoded by other sequences in the same sample as well. V usage is TRBV11-2 and J usage is TRBJ2-7; no clear D gene. There are 14 residues in the CDR3. The germline gives CDR1 SGHAT, CDR2 FQNNGV. V lost 1 base and J 0 bases, leaving 7 bases between the germline ends. CDR3 sequence reads: CASSLGTSSYEQYF. For the CDR3, the DNA is TGTGCCAGCAGCTTAGGGACCAGCTCCTACGAGCAGTACTTC. Looking up the rest from reference TRBV11-2 and TRBJ2-7 gives the full variable domain: EAGVAQSPRYKIIEKRQSVAFWCNPISGHATLYWYQQILGQGPKLLIQFQNNGVVDDSQLPKDRFSAERLKGVDSTLKIQPAKLEDSAVYLCASSLGTSSYEQYFGPGTRLTVT.

This clone has a single count. The chain carries TRBV4-1 and TRBJ2-3, with 12 nucleotides matching TRBD2. The CDR3 is 16 residues long. The germline gives CDR1 MGHRA, CDR2 YSYEKL. Trimming at V came to 3 bases and at J to 1 base, leaving 2 bases not matched to a gene. The CDR3 region is CASSHRTSGGTDTQYF. The CDR3 DNA reads as TGCGCCAGCAGCCATAGGACTAGCGGGGGCACAGATACGCAGTATTTT.

The chain couples TRBV2 to TRBJ1-1, with a weak D call TRBD1 (5 bases). V lost 9 bases to trimming and J lost 0 bases, with 11 bases between them. Germline assignment: CDR1 SNHLY and CDR2 FYNNEI. The CDR3 has 13 residues. The CDR3: CARGGVMNTEAFF. The CDR3 DNA reads as TGTGCCAGGGGAGGGGTGATGAACACTGAAGCTTTCTTT.

The V call is TRBV4-1, the J call TRBJ2-7; 9 bases map to TRBD2. Germline V gives CDR1 MGHRA, CDR2 YSYEKL. The V segment lost 2 bases and the J segment 3 bases; nucleotides outside the gene matches: 5. This CDR3 has 15 amino acids. The CDR3 is CASSQTPSGNYEQYF. The CDR3 nucleotides read TGCGCCAGCAGCCAAACGCCTAGCGGGAACTACGAGCAGTACTTC.

The sample holds a few counts of this clone. The chain uses TRBV30 and TRBJ1-1; TRBD1 is a possible D gene (5 bases). This CDR3 is built from 14 residues. Trimming left V 4 bases short and J 5 bases short, with 17 bases between. Germline lookup yields CDR1 GTSNPN and CDR2 SVGIG (reference sequence). CDR3 coding DNA: TGTGCCTGGAATCAGGGAAGGGGTAGGACTGAAGCTTTCTTT. It encodes CAWNQGRGRTEAFF.

The chain is built from TRBV4-1 and TRBJ2-7; 8 nucleotides line up with TRBD2. V lost 1 base and J lost 7; bases outside the gene matches: 9. CDR1 and CDR2 (germline): MGHRA, YSYEKL. CDR3 size: 15 residues. CDR3 nucleotide sequence: TGCGCCAGCAGCCAAGCCCCGGGAGGGCCGTTTGAGCAGTACTTC. Protein: CASSQAPGGPFEQYF.

The chain carries TRBV13 and TRBJ1-2; 7 bases map to TRBD1. Trimming cost V 7 bases and J 0 bases; bases outside gene matches: 8. The germline gives CDR1 PRHDT, CDR2 FYEKMQ (reference sequence). CDR3 length: 15 amino acids. Here the CDR3 reads CASTDRDFANYGYTF. CDR3 DNA sequence: TGTGCCAGCACCGACAGGGACTTTGCTAACTATGGCTACACCTTC.

The CDR3 region is CASGGEGENTGELFF. As DNA, the CDR3 is TGTGCCAGCGGTGGGGAGGGTGAGAACACCGGGGAGCTGTTTTTT. This rearrangement joins TRBV6-6 to TRBJ2-2; 7 nucleotides line up with TRBD2. Germline assignment: CDR1 MNHNY and CDR2 SVGAGI (reference sequence). The CDR3 spans 15 residues. V shed 8 bases, J shed 1 base, and the junction held 7 bases outside the gene matches.

With respect to this clone: Different DNA sequences within this sample yield the same CDR3. V and J are TRBV13 and TRBJ2-7, with D uncertain. Germline V lookup: CDR1 PRHDT, CDR2 FYEKMQ (reference sequence). CDR3 length: 13 amino acids. The V gene lost 1 base and the J gene lost 2 bases, with 6 bases spanning the gap. CDR3 nucleotide sequence: TGTGCCAGCAGCTTAGCCGGTACCTACGAGCAGTACTTC. This sequence encodes CASSLAGTYEQYF.

The CDR3 sequence: CASSDGGPVDEQYF. CDR3 DNA sequence: TGCGCCAGCAGTGACGGGGGTCCGGTAGATGAGCAGTACTTC. The J gene is TRBJ2-7, the V gene TRBV10-1; TRBD2 is a possible D gene (6 bases). Germline V CDR1 and CDR2: WNHNN, SYGVQD (reference sequence). The CDR3 extends over 14 amino acids. Trimming pared 3 bases from V and 7 bases from J, leaving 16 bases between.

This chain uses TRBV2 with TRBJ2-7; D unclear. There are 13 residues in the CDR3. The V end lost 3 bases, the J end lost 2 bases, and 8 bases lay between the germline ends. Germline CDR1 and CDR2: SNHLY and FYNNEI. As DNA, the CDR3 is TGTGCCAGCAGTGATCTTACAGCCTACGAGCAGTACTTC. It specifies CASSDLTAYEQYF. Variable domain in full (rest from reference TRBV2 and TRBJ2-7): EPEVTQTPSHQVTQMGQEVILRCVPISNHLYFYWYRQILGQKVEFLVSFYNNEISEKSEIFDDQFSVERPDGSNFTLKIRSTKLEDSAMYFCASSDLTAYEQYFGPGTRLTVT.

The chain couples TRBV27 to TRBJ2-1; 9 bases fit TRBD2. V trimming: 8 bases; J trimming: 4 bases; junction bases outside the gene matches: 6. The CDR3 sequence is 14 residues long. Per the germline V gene, CDR1 is MNHEY and CDR2 is SMNVEV (reference sequence). CDR3 in DNA: TGTGCCAGCGGTCCCCTAGCGGGGTACAATGAGCAGTTCTTC. Protein sequence: CASGPLAGYNEQFF.